Given below is one T cell receptor beta chain in context. Its antigen remains unidentified. Sequencing was performed with immunoSEQ multiplex PCR; in TCRdb, only in-frame clones are kept and a portion is missing. The sample records over 85,000 clones, approximately 95% being singletons. The germline V gene encodes CDR1 LNHDA and CDR2 SQIVND (reference sequence). CDR3 length equals 14 residues. Trimming at V came to 8 bases and at J to 8 bases, leaving 6 bases not matched to a gene. The sample originates from a study of siplizumab effects on memory and regulatory T cells. The study, taken as a whole, reports: Significantly reduced by siplizumab was the cumulative frequency of alloreactive sequences, namely those traceable to unstimulated CD4+ memory cells.

The sample was non-Treg CD4+ T cells sorted from blood. The clonotype originates from a human donor in good health. The chain recombines TRBV19 with TRBJ1-4; 12 nucleotides agree with TRBD1. CDR3 sequence reads: CASRDRGRGEKLFF. The DNA for the CDR3 is TGTGCCAGTCGGGACAGGGGGCGGGGGGAAAAACTGTTTTTT.